This T cell receptor (beta chain) was profiled in a study of graft-versus-host responses after intestinal transplantation. Study-wide points: Recipient marrow showed GvH clones, some seen first in ileum or blood.

V lost 2 bases to trimming and J lost 2 bases; unmatched junction nucleotides: 1. The CDR3 totals 15 residues. CDR1 and CDR2 from the germline V gene are WNHNN and SYGVQD (reference sequence). About this clone itself: Its antigen is still unknown.

Clones were sequenced by immunoSEQ multiplex PCR, and TCRdb holds only the in-frame ones, with some missing. The repertoire includes over 100,000 clones, 85% to 95% of them detected once, and around 3% sits in the top ten. This receptor was identified in a human donor who received an intestinal transplant. V gene TRBV10-1 combines with J gene TRBJ2-3; 10 nucleotides align to TRBD2. Here the sequenced sample was unstimulated CD8+ T cells sorted from spleen or lymph node cells, taken before intestinal transplant. The CDR3 DNA reads TGCGCCAGCAGTGAGCTAGCGGGAGTCACAGATACGCAGTATTTT. Amino acids: CASSELAGVTDTQYF.